Listed here are 17 T cell receptor beta chains from one sample, sequenced in a study of CD8 T cells in Susac syndrome. With random hexamers, 0.5 to 1 ug RNA was reverse transcribed. TCRdb processed the immunoSEQ multiplex PCR reads anew with MiXCR; each CDR3 protein has one entry. This table has over 95,000 distinct CDR3 sequences, just under 95% appearing once. Input material: CD8+ T cells from PBMCs. Source of these receptors: a human donor in good health.

The genes are TRBV7-3 and TRBJ2-3, with D tentatively TRBD2 (5 bases). Trimming pared 5 bases from V and 2 bases from J, leaving 14 bases between. The length of the CDR3 is 15 residues. CDR1 and CDR2 from the germline V gene are SGHTA and FQGTGA. The CDR3 bases are TGTGCCAGCAGCGATTCGGGGTTTCCCACAGATACGCAGTATTTT. Its protein is CASSDSGFPTDTQYF.

The chain uses TRBV12-3 or TRBV12-4 and TRBJ2-7; tentatively, D is TRBD1 or TRBD2 (6 bases each). V was cut by 7 bases and J by 7 bases, with 20 bases left in between. CDR3 length equals 14 residues. The chain's CDR3 is CASNLAGEVGEQYF. The DNA for the CDR3 is TGTGCCAGCAACCTAGCAGGGGAGGTTGGGGAGCAGTACTTC.

The chain uses TRBV5-1 and TRBJ2-3; D remains ambiguous. Trimming took off 0 bases at V and 0 bases at J, with 5 bases between the two ends. The germline V gene encodes CDR1 SGHRS and CDR2 YFSETQ. The length of the CDR3 is 14 residues. This CDR3 is CASSLGQSTDTQYF. The DNA of the CDR3 is TGCGCCAGCAGCTTGGGGCAGAGCACAGATACGCAGTATTTT.

This chain connects TRBV20-1 to TRBJ2-1, with 7 bases aligning to TRBD2. The CDR3 consists of 20 residues. V trimming: 7 bases; J trimming: 4 bases; junction bases outside the gene matches: 28. CDR1 DFQATT and CDR2 SNEGSKA come from the germline V gene (reference sequence). Here the CDR3 reads CSVLLVFMRAGVRRYNEQFF. In DNA, the CDR3 is TGCAGTGTACTCTTGGTATTTATGAGGGCGGGAGTGAGACGGTACAATGAGCAGTTCTTC.

The V and J genes are TRBV20-1 and TRBJ2-3; 14 bases are shared with TRBD2. The V gene's germline CDR1 is DFQATT and CDR2 SNEGSKA (reference sequence). This CDR3 contains 17 residues. Germline trimming cut 7 bases from V and 0 bases from J; bases unmatched to any gene: 9. The CDR3 reads CSVARLAGGRSTDTQYF. The CDR3 DNA follows: TGCAGTGTCGCGCGACTAGCGGGAGGGAGGAGCACAGATACGCAGTATTTT.

V gene TRBV7-9 combines with J gene TRBJ2-2; D may be TRBD1 or TRBD2 (5 bases each). Germline CDR1 reads SEHNR; CDR2 reads FQNEAQ (reference sequence). The CDR3 is 18 residues long. Between the trimmed V and J ends, which lost 1 base and 3 bases, there was a span of 18 bases. The CDR3 loop is CASSLGVAGTAYTGELFF. The CDR3 bases are TGTGCCAGCAGCTTAGGGGTTGCTGGGACGGCTTACACCGGGGAGCTGTTTTTT.

This rearrangement joins TRBV18 to TRBJ1-1; D is perhaps TRBD1 (6 bases). Trimming stripped 3 bases from V and 5 bases from J, with 25 bases between. CDR3 length equals 18 residues. Germline values: CDR1 KGHSH, CDR2 LQKENI. CDR3 region: CASSPAPGAITRKTEAFF. In DNA, the CDR3 is TGTGCCAGCTCACCGGCTCCAGGGGCCATAACCCGGAAGACTGAAGCTTTCTTT.

The genes are TRBV20-1 and TRBJ2-7, with unresolved D. Trimming stripped 0 bases from V and 0 bases from J, with 9 bases between. CDR1 is DFQATT and CDR2 is SNEGSKA in the germline V gene (reference sequence). This CDR3 is 14 amino acids long. CDR3 residues: CSARDPQASYEQYF. In DNA, the CDR3 is TGCAGTGCTAGAGATCCCCAGGCCTCCTACGAGCAGTACTTC.

The chain carries TRBV29-1 and TRBJ1-3; TRBD1 aligns across 7 bases. The germline V gene has CDR1 SQVTM and CDR2 ANQGSEA. V lost 3 bases, J lost 0 bases, and 2 bases stayed unmatched. The CDR3 has 14 residues. DNA of the CDR3: TGCAGCGTTGATGGACAGGACTCTGGAAACACCATATATTTT. Its translation: CSVDGQDSGNTIYF.

Only a few counts were recorded for this clonotype. The chain couples TRBV7-2 to TRBJ2-5; 9 positions agree with TRBD2. The germline CDR1 and CDR2 sequences are SGHTA and FQGNSA. V lost 8 bases and J lost 5; bases outside the gene matches: 12. The CDR3 is 15 amino acids. CDR3 sequence: CASGLAGAPRETQYF. DNA of the CDR3: TGTGCCAGCGGTTTAGCGGGAGCCCCCCGGGAGACCCAGTACTTC.

This clonotype occurred once. J is TRBJ2-1 and V is TRBV15; weak D call: TRBD2 (6 bases). CDR1 and CDR2 (germline): LNHNV, YYDKDF (reference sequence). This CDR3 is 14 amino acids long. V lost 0 bases to trimming and J lost 7 bases, with 10 bases between them. CDR3 sequence (DNA): TGTGCCACCAGCAGAGATCCGGAGGGGAATGAGCAGTTCTTC. Residues: CATSRDPEGNEQFF. Full variable domain (outside the CDR3, taken from reference TRBV15 and TRBJ2-1): DAMVIQNPRYQVTQFGKPVTLSCSQTLNHNVMYWYQQKSSQAPKLLFHYYDKDFNNEADTPDNFQSRRPNTSFCFLDIRSPGLGDTAMYLCATSRDPEGNEQFFGPGTRLTVL.

The chain is built from TRBV28 and TRBJ2-1, with 11 bases that match TRBD2. CDR3 length: 17 residues. Germline CDR1 reads MDHEN; CDR2 reads SYDVKM. J lost 9 bases, V lost 3 bases, and 13 bases had no gene match. CDR3 coding DNA: TGTGCCAGCAGTTTCTCCCGAACTAGCGGGAGAAAGGGTGAGCAGTTCTTC. Residues: CASSFSRTSGRKGEQFF.

The chain combines TRBV29-1 with TRBJ2-7, with D tentatively TRBD1 or TRBD2 (5 bases each). Deletions cut 5 bases from V and 7 bases from J, with 12 bases between. In germline, CDR1 is SQVTM, CDR2 ANQGSEA. CDR3 length equals 11 residues. The CDR3 region has the DNA TGCAGCGTTATACGGGGCTGGGAGCAGTACTTC. Translating it yields CSVIRGWEQYF.

This chain uses TRBV19 with TRBJ1-2; 7 bases agree with TRBD1. The V gene's germline CDR1 is LNHDA and CDR2 SQIVND (reference sequence). The CDR3 totals 20 residues. V lost 4 bases to trimming and J lost 5 bases; unmatched junction nucleotides: 25. The CDR3 DNA reads TGTGCCAGTAGTACGAAGGGGGCTACCACCAGGGAGATCGTCTCTTATGGCTACACCTTC. Its protein is CASSTKGATTREIVSYGYTF.

The rearrangement joins TRBV29-1 to TRBJ1-4, with a possible D match to TRBD1 (6 bases). The V and J ends lost 7 bases and 0 bases respectively, with 12 bases between them. In germline, CDR1 is SQVTM, CDR2 ANQGSEA. This CDR3 has 14 residues. CDR3 residues: CSGQQGATNEKLFF. CDR3 DNA sequence: TGCAGCGGACAACAGGGCGCAACTAATGAAAAACTGTTTTTT. Variable domain in full (rest from reference TRBV29-1 and TRBJ1-4): SAVISQKPSRDICQRGTSLTIQCQVDSQVTMMFWYRQQPGQSLTLIATANQGSEATYESGFVIDKFPISRPNLTFSTLTVSNMSPEDSSIYLCSGQQGATNEKLFFGSGTQLSVL.

V usage is TRBV18 and J usage is TRBJ2-4; 10 nucleotides line up with TRBD1. CDR1 is KGHSH and CDR2 is LQKENI in the germline V gene. The V segment lost 3 bases and the J segment 8 bases; nucleotides outside the gene matches: 7. There are 15 residues in the CDR3. The DNA for the CDR3 is TGTGCCAGCTCACCTGTGGGACAGGGGTTACACATTCAGTACTTC. Translating gives CASSPVGQGLHIQYF. Full variable domain (rest looked up from reference TRBV18 and TRBJ2-4): NAGVMQNPRHLVRRRGQEARLRCSPMKGHSHVYWYRQLPEEGLKFMVYLQKENIIDESGMPKERFSAEFPKEGPSILRIQQVVRGDSAAYFCASSPVGQGLHIQYFGAGTRLSVL.

The table lists this clonotype with a count of one. The V gene is TRBV5-1, the J gene TRBJ1-2; the match to TRBD1 covers 10 bases. V was pared by 5 bases and J by 7 bases, with 8 bases of the junction left unmatched. There are 14 residues in the CDR3. The germline V gene encodes CDR1 SGHRS and CDR2 YFSETQ. CDR3 bases: TGCGCCAGCAGGGCGGACAGGGGGACGAGTGGCTACACCTTC. Residues: CASRADRGTSGYTF.